The T cell receptor beta chain under discussion was sequenced for a study of blood T cell repertoires in COVID-19. This CDR3 region has 15 residues. Germline V gene data show CDR1 as MGHDK and CDR2 as SYGVNS. V lost 2 bases, J lost 0 bases, and 8 bases lay in between. Here immunoSEQ multiplex PCR was the method, and the copy in TCRdb shows in-frame clones only, minus some. The sample has about 400,000 clones; over 75% are singletons. The specimen sequenced was PBMCs or T cells enriched from blood (not recorded which). This receptor was taken from a middle-aged woman with acute COVID-19. The gene calls are TRBV25-1 and TRBJ1-3, with TRBD1 as a possible D gene (5 bases). The CDR3 protein is CASSERGGSGNTIYF. The CDR3, as DNA: TGTGCCAGCAGTGAACGCGGGGGCTCTGGAAACACCATATATTTT. Combining the CDR3 with reference TRBV25-1 and TRBJ1-3 gives the whole variable domain EADIYQTPRYLVIGTGKKITLECSQTMGHDKMYWYQQDPGMELHLIHYSYGVNSTEKGDLSSESTVSRIRTEHFPLTLESARPSHTSQYLCASSERGGSGNTIYFGEGSWLTVV.